This passage covers 19 T cell receptor beta chains from one sample sequenced in a study of T cells after yellow fever vaccination. TCRdb processed the 5' RACE reads anew with MiXCR; each CDR3 protein has one entry. This table has about 220,000 distinct CDR3 sequences, over 6.5% appearing once. The starting material was CD4+ T cells sorted from PBMCs, obtained on the day of the yellow fever booster vaccination. The receptor source for this set is a man aged 25-45 years who received the YFV17D yellow fever vaccine.

There are a few counts of this clonotype. This chain uses TRBV5-1 with TRBJ2-7; 8 bases are a match to TRBD1. With V trimmed by 0 bases and J by 3 bases, 5 bases remained unmatched. The CDR3 sequence is 15 residues long. From germline, CDR1 is SGHRS and CDR2 YFSETQ. CDR3 sequence: CASSLDWTGYYEQYF. For the CDR3, the DNA is TGCGCCAGCAGCTTGGATTGGACAGGGTACTACGAGCAGTACTTC.

This clonotype has a handful of counts. The genes are TRBV5-6 and TRBJ2-1, with a possible D match to TRBD2 (5 bases). This CDR3 comprises 15 residues. Per germline, CDR1 SGHDT and CDR2 YYEEEE. V was clipped by 4 bases and J by 4 bases, with 15 bases between them. In nucleotides, the CDR3 is TGTGCCAGCAGCGTTCTAGCACCGGATTACAATGAGCAGTTCTTC. It specifies CASSVLAPDYNEQFF. Full variable domain (outside the CDR3, taken from reference TRBV5-6 and TRBJ2-1): DAGVTQSPTHLIKTRGQQVTLRCSPKSGHDTVSWYQQALGQGPQFIFQYYEEEERQRGNFPDRFSGHQFPNYSSELNVNALLLGDSALYLCASSVLAPDYNEQFFGPGTRLTVL.

The gene calls are TRBV21-1 and TRBJ2-2. TRBV21-1 is flagged as a pseudogene. The CDR3 spans 14 residues. The CDR3 DNA follows: TGTGCCAGCAGCAAACATTCGAGCTGCGGGGAGCTGTTTTTT. It translates to CASSKHSSCGELFF.

J is TRBJ2-3 and V is TRBV28; no clear D. The CDR3 contains 11 residues. V gave up 6 bases and J gave up 8 bases, with 9 bases separating them. Germline CDR1 is MDHEN and CDR2 is SYDVKM. The DNA of the CDR3 is TGTGCCAGCAGATCGGTGGGTACGCAGTATTTT. The encoded protein is CASRSVGTQYF.

This clonotype showed up just a few times. This sequence joins TRBV9 and TRBJ2-2, with 7 bases aligning to TRBD1. Per germline, CDR1 SGDLS and CDR2 YYNGEE. The V and J ends lost 2 bases and 2 bases, in that order; junction bases with no gene match: 6. The CDR3 sequence is 16 residues long. The chain's CDR3 is CASSVTGTVNTGELFF. For the CDR3, the DNA is TGTGCCAGCAGCGTGACCGGGACAGTAAACACCGGGGAGCTGTTTTTT.

In its sample, this clonotype was seen a few times. The chain carries TRBV6-2 or TRBV6-3 and TRBJ2-5, with D possibly TRBD1 on 6 matching bases. The V end lost 6 bases, the J end lost 0 bases, and 17 bases lay between the germline ends. This CDR3 has 16 amino acids. CDR1 and CDR2 (germline): MNHEY, SVGEGT. CDR3 DNA: TGTGCCAGCAGGGACGCTCTCCGGGACAACCAAGAGACCCAGTACTTC. It is translated as CASRDALRDNQETQYF.

This sequence joins TRBV20-1 and TRBJ2-1; D remains ambiguous. Germline CDR1 DFQATT, CDR2 SNEGSKA (reference sequence). V was pared by 6 bases and J by 9 bases, with 15 bases between. The CDR3 is 12 residues long. The CDR3 is CSAPAANPEQFF. Written as DNA, the CDR3 is TGCAGTGCCCCCGCGGCCAACCCTGAGCAGTTCTTC.

This clonotype has at least ten counts. CDR3 in amino acids: CASSHRDTYNEQFF. The DNA of the CDR3 is TGTGCCAGCAGCCACCGGGACACTTACAATGAGCAGTTCTTC. The V gene is TRBV3-1, the J gene TRBJ2-1, with D perhaps TRBD1 (6 bases). V was shortened by 3 bases and J by 4 bases, with 10 bases between the two germline ends. This CDR3 has 14 residues. The V gene's germline CDR1 is LGHDT and CDR2 YNNKEL (reference sequence).

V and J are TRBV9 and TRBJ2-5, with TRBD1 as a possible D gene (6 bases). Between the trimmed V and J ends, which lost 3 bases and 3 bases, there was a span of 18 bases. Looked up from germline, CDR1 is SGDLS and CDR2 is YYNGEE. The CDR3 is 16 residues long. CDR3 in DNA: TGTGCCAGCAGCGGAAACCGGGACACAGTAAAAGAGACCCAGTACTTC. It is translated as CASSGNRDTVKETQYF.

The rearrangement uses TRBV6-2 or TRBV6-3 and TRBJ2-7; TRBD1 aligns across 7 bases. The CDR3 has 15 residues. Germline CDR1 is MNHEY and CDR2 is SVGEGT. V lost 7 bases and J lost 3; bases outside the gene matches: 12. CDR3 sequence: CASKISATGLYEQYF. The CDR3 DNA reads TGTGCCAGCAAAATATCGGCGACAGGGCTCTACGAGCAGTACTTC.

This chain joins TRBV21-1 and TRBJ2-3; the table calls TRBD2, which could not be checked here. TRBV21-1 is a pseudogene. The CDR3 loop spans 18 amino acids. The CDR3 DNA reads TGTGCCAGCAGCAAAGGAGGACTAGCGGAGTGGCACAGAGGTACGCAGTATTTT. The encoded protein is CASSKGGLAEWHRGTQYF.

On this clonotype: A much more abundant neighbour one base away suggests this may be a read error. This chain uses TRBV28 with TRBJ2-1; TRBD2 aligns across 10 bases. Germline V lookup: CDR1 MDHEN, CDR2 SYDVKM. The CDR3 sequence is 18 residues long. CDR3: CAGSPEGLAASSYNEQFF. As DNA, the CDR3 is TGTGCCGGCAGTCCTGAAGGACTAGCGGCGAGCTCCTACAATGAGCAGTTCTTC.

Remarks on this clonotype: This may be a read error, as it is one base from a much larger clone. The chain combines TRBV4-3 with TRBJ1-1, with no clear D. The V and J ends lost 0 bases and 5 bases respectively, with 13 bases between them. Per the germline V gene, CDR1 is LGHNA and CDR2 is YSLEER. CDR3 size: 15 residues. This CDR3 is CASSQDRLRGTEAFF. CDR3 bases: TGCGCCAGCAGCCAAGATCGGCTTCGTGGGACTGAAGCTTTCTTT.

This chain connects TRBV6-2 or TRBV6-3 to TRBJ2-3, with D uncertain. Germline CDR1 and CDR2: MNHEY and SVGEGT. There are 12 residues in the CDR3. V was pared by 2 bases and J by 8 bases, with 8 bases between. The CDR3 protein is CASSYAIGTQYF. The CDR3 nucleotides are TGTGCCAGCAGTTACGCGATCGGTACGCAGTATTTT.

In this sample, this clonotype turned up a few times. V and J are TRBV20-1 and TRBJ2-1, with D tentatively TRBD1 (6 bases). The CDR3 has 14 residues. V was clipped by 5 bases and J by 6 bases, with 17 bases between them. Germline CDR1 is DFQATT and CDR2 is SNEGSKA (reference sequence). CDR3 in amino acids: CSASEAQGVNEQFF. The DNA of the CDR3 is TGCAGTGCTTCTGAGGCACAGGGCGTCAATGAGCAGTTCTTC.

The table lists this clonotype with many counts. The gene calls are TRBV7-6 and TRBJ2-4; tentative D call: TRBD1 (5 bases). This CDR3 has 15 amino acids. Germline V lookup: CDR1 SGHVS, CDR2 FNYEAQ. V was clipped by 5 bases and J by 9 bases, with 20 bases between them. The CDR3 is CASSPSMGQVSIQYF. CDR3 in DNA: TGTGCCAGCAGCCCTTCGATGGGGCAGGTCAGCATTCAGTACTTC.

The sample holds a few counts of this clonotype. The chain couples TRBV6-1 to TRBJ2-1; TRBD2 matches at 7 bases. The V gene end was trimmed by 5 bases and the J gene end by 2 bases; junction bases not matched to a gene: 9. CDR1 and CDR2 (germline): MNHNS, SASEGT. This CDR3 is built from 16 residues. CDR3 region: CASSQSGGGTYNEQFF. The CDR3 DNA reads TGTGCCAGCAGTCAGAGCGGCGGGGGAACCTACAATGAGCAGTTCTTC.

The V and J genes are TRBV24-1 and TRBJ2-5; possible D gene TRBD1, 5 bases. The CDR3 loop spans 13 amino acids. The V gene's germline CDR1 is KGHDR and CDR2 SFDVKD. V lost 3 bases to trimming and J lost 12 bases, with 16 bases between them. This CDR3 is CATSDPQGFIKYF. CDR3 nucleotide sequence: TGTGCCACCAGTGATCCCCAGGGATTCATAAAGTACTTC.

Ten or more counts support this clonotype. CDR3 nucleotides: TGTGCCAGCAGCCGGGGGGGGAGCCGCACCGGGGAGCTGTTTTTT. This codes for CASSRGGSRTGELFF. The chain links TRBV3-1 to TRBJ2-2, with 7 bases aligning to TRBD2. The CDR3 loop spans 15 amino acids. Per the germline V gene, CDR1 is LGHDT and CDR2 is YNNKEL (reference sequence). Trimming took 4 bases from V and 4 from J; bases not matched to a gene: 6.